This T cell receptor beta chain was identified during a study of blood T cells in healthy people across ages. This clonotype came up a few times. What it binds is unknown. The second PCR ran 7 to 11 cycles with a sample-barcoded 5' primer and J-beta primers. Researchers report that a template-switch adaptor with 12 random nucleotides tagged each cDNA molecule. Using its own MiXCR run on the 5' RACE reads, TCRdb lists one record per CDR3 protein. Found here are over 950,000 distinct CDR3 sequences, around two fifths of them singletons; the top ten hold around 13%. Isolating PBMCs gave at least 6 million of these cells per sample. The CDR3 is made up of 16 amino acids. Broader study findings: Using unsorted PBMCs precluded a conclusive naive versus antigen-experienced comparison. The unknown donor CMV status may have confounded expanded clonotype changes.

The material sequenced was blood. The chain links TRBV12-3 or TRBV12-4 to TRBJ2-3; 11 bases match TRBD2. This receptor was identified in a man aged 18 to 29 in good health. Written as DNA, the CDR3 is TGTGCGGCTTCTTCTAGCGGGGGGTCGGGCACAGATACGCAGTATTTT. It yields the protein CAASSSGGSGTDTQYF.